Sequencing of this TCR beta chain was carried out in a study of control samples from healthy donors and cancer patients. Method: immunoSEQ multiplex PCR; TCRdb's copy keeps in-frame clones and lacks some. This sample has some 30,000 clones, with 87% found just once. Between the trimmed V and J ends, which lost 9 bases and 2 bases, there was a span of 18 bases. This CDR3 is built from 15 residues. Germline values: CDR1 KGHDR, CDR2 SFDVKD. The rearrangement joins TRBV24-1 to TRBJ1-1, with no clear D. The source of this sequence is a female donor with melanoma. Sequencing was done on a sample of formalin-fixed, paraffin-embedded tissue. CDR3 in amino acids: CATPLPGRGNTEAFF. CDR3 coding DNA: TGTGCCACCCCCCTCCCGGGAAGAGGAAACACTGAAGCTTTCTTT.